This T cell receptor beta chain was identified during a study of T cells after yellow fever vaccination. TCRdb re-called the 5' RACE reads through MiXCR, storing one row per CDR3 protein. The profile covers around 350,000 distinct CDR3 sequences, with 6.2% appearing a single time and about 15% taken by the ten largest. This clonotype was counted at least ten times. What it binds is not known. Study findings and constraints: The secondary response was weaker but peaked faster, day 5 versus 15.

V was shortened by 10 bases and J by 8 bases, with 13 bases between the two germline ends. CDR3 length: 12 residues. Germline assignment: CDR1 KGHDR and CDR2 SFDVKD. This material consisted of PBMCs, taken 5 days after the yellow fever booster vaccination. This clonotype was sampled from a man aged 25 to 40 who received the YFV17D yellow fever vaccine. The rearrangement joins TRBV24-1 to TRBJ2-2; D is uncertain. The CDR3 loop is CATGRQGGELFF. The CDR3 DNA reads as TGTGCCACGGGCCGTCAAGGTGGGGAGCTGTTTTTT.